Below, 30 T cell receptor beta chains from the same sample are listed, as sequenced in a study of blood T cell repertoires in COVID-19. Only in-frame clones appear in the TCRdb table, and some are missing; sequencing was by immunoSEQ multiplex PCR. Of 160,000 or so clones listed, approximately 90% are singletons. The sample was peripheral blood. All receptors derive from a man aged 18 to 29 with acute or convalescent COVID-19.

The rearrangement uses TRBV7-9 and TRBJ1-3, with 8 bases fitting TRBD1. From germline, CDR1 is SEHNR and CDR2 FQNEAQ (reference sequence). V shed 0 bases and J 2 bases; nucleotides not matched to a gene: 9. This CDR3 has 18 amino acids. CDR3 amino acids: CASSLAEAGGFPGNTIYF. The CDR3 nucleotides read TGTGCCAGCAGCTTAGCGGAGGCAGGGGGCTTTCCTGGAAACACCATATATTTT. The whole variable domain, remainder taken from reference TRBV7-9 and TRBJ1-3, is DTGVSQNPRHKITKRGQNVTFRCDPISEHNRLYWYRQTLGQGPEFLTYFQNEAQLEKSRLLSDRFSAERPKGSFSTLEIQRTEQGDSAMYLCASSLAEAGGFPGNTIYFGEGSWLTVV.

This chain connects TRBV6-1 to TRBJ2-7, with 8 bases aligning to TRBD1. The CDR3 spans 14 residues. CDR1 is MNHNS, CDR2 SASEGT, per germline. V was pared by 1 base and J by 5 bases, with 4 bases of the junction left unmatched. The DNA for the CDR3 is TGTGCCAGCAGTGAAGACTGGACAGGGAACGAGCAGTACTTC. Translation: CASSEDWTGNEQYF.

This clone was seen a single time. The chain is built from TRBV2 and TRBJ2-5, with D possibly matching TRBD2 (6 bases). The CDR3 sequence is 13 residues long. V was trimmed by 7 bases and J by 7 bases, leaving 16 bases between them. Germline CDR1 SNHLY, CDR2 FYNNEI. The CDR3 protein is CASKSSAEGTQYF. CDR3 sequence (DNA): TGTGCCAGCAAATCATCGGCGGAGGGGACCCAGTACTTC.

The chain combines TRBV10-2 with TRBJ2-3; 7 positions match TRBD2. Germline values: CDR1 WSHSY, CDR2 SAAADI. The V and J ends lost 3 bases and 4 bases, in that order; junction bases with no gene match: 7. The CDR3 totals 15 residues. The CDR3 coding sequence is TGCGCCAGCAGTGACCGCGGGAGTAGGGCAGATACGCAGTATTTT. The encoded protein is CASSDRGSRADTQYF.

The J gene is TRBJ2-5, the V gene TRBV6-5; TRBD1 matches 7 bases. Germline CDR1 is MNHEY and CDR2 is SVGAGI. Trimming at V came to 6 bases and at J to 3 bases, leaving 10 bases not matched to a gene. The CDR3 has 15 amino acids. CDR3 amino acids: CASSRDREVEETQYF. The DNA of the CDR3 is TGTGCCAGCAGCCGCGACAGGGAAGTCGAAGAGACCCAGTACTTC.

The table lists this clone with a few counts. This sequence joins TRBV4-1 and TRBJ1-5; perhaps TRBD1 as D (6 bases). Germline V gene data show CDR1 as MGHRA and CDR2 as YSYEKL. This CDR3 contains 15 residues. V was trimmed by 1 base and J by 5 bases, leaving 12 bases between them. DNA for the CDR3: TGCGCCAGCAGCCAAGGGGCGGCAGGGGATCAGCCCCAGCATTTT. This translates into CASSQGAAGDQPQHF.

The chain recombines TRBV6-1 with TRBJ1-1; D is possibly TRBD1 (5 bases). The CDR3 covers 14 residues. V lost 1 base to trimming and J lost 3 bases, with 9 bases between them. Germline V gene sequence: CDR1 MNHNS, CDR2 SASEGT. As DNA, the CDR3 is TGTGCCAGCAGTGAAGGGGGGGATCACACTGAAGCTTTCTTT. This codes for CASSEGGDHTEAFF.

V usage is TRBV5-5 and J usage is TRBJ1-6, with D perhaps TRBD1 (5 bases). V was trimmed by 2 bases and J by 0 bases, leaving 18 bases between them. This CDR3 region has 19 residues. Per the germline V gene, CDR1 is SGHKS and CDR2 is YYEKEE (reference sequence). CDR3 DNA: TGTGCCAGCAGCTTACGGGGGGGAACCACAAGCTCCTATAATTCACCCCTCCACTTT. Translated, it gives CASSLRGGTTSSYNSPLHF.

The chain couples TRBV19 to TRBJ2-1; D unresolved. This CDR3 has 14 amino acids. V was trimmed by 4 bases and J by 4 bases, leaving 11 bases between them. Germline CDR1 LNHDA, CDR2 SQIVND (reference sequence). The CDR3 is CASSTRHLYNEQFF. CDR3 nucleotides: TGTGCCAGTAGTACTCGACACCTATACAATGAGCAGTTCTTC.

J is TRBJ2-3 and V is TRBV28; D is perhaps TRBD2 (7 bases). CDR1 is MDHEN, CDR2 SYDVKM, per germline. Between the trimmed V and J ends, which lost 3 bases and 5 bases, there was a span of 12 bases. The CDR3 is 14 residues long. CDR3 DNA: TGTGCCAGCAGTTTGGGGGGGGCGCTAGATACGCAGTATTTT. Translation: CASSLGGALDTQYF.

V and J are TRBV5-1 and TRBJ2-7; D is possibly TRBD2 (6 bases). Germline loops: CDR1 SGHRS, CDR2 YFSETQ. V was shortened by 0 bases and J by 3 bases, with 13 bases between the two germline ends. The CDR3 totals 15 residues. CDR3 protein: CASSLAGGDYYEQYF. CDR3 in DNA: TGCGCCAGCAGCTTGGCCGGGGGAGACTACTACGAGCAGTACTTC.

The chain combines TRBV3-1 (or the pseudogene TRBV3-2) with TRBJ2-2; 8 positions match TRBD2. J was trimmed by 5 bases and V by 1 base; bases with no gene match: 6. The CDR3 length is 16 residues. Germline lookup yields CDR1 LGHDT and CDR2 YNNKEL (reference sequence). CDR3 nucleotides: TGTGCCAGCAGCCAAGTTCCGGGACTAGGAACCGGGGAGCTGTTTTTT. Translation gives CASSQVPGLGTGELFF.

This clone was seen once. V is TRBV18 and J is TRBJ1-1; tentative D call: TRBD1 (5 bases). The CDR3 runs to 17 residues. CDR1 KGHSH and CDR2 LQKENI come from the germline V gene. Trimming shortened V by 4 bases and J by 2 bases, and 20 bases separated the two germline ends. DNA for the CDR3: TGTGCCAGCTCACAAAGGGGCAGGAGAGAAGGAAACACTGAAGCTTTCTTT. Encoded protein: CASSQRGRREGNTEAFF.

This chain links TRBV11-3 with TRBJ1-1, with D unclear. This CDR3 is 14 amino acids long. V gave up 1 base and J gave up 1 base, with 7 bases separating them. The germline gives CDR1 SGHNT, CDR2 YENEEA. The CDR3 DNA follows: TGTGCCAGCAGCTTAGTCGTTTGGAACACTGAAGCTTTCTTT. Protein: CASSLVVWNTEAFF.

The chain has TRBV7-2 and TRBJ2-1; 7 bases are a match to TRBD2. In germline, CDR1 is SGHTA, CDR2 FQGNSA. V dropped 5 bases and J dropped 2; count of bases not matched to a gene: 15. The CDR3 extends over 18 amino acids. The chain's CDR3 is CASSPLGGGSGTYNEQFF. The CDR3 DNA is TGTGCCAGCAGCCCCCTTGGGGGGGGGAGTGGGACCTACAATGAGCAGTTCTTC.

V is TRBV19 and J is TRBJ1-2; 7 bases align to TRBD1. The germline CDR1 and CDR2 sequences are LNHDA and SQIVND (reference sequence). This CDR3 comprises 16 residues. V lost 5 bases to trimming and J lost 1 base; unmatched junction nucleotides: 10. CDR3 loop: CASSLTGTAVNYGYTF. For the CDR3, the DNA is TGTGCCAGTAGTTTGACCGGGACAGCAGTTAACTATGGCTACACCTTC.

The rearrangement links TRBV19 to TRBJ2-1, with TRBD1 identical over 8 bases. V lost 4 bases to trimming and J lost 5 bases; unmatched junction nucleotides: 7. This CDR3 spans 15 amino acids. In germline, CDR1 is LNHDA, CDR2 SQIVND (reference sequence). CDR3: CASSSRTGTHNEQFF. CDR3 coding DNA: TGTGCCAGTAGTAGTCGGACAGGGACCCACAATGAGCAGTTCTTC.

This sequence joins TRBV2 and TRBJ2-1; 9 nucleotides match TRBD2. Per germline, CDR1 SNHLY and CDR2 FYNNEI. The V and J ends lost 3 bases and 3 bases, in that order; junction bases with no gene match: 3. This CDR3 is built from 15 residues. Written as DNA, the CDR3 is TGTGCCAGCAGTGAGCGGGAGGGCCACTACAATGAGCAGTTCTTC. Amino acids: CASSEREGHYNEQFF. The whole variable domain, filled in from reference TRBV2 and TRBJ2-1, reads EPEVTQTPSHQVTQMGQEVILRCVPISNHLYFYWYRQILGQKVEFLVSFYNNEISEKSEIFDDQFSVERPDGSNFTLKIRSTKLEDSAMYFCASSEREGHYNEQFFGPGTRLTVL.

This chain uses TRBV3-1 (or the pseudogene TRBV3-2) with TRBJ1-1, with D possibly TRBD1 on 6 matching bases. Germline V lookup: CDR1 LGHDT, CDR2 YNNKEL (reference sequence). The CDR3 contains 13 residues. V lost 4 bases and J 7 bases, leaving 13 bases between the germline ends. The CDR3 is CASSPKGEFEAFF. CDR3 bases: TGTGCCAGCAGCCCTAAGGGGGAGTTTGAAGCTTTCTTT.

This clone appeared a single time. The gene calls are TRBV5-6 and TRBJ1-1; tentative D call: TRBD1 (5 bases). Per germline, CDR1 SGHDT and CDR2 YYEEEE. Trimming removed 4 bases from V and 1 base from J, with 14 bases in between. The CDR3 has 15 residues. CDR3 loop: CASSPAGLWNTEAFF. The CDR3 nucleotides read TGTGCCAGCAGCCCAGCGGGACTCTGGAACACTGAAGCTTTCTTT.

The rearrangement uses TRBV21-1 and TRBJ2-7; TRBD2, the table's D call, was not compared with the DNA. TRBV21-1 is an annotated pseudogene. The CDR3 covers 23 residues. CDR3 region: CASSKSPAIHLTNLSTLGYEQYF. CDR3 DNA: TGTGCCAGCAGCAAGTCTCCCGCGATCCATCTAACAAATTTGTCCACCCTAGGTTACGAGCAGTACTTC.

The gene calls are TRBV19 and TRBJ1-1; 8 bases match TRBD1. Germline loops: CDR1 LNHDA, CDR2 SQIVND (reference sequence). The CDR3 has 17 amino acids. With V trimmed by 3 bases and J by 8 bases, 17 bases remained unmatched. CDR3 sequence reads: CASSMRTPLPRTGEAFF. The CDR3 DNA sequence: TGTGCCAGTAGTATGCGCACCCCCCTCCCCCGGACAGGGGAAGCTTTCTTT.

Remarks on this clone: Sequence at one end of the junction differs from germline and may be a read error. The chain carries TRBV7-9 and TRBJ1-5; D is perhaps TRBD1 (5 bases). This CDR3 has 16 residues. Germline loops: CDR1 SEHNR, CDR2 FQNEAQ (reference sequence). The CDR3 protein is CASSSALWGGKQPQHF. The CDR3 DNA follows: TGTGCCAGCAGCTCAGCTCTGTGGGGCGGCAAACAGCCCCAGCATTTT.

CDR3 sequence reads: CASSITGAAFYEQYF. The DNA for the CDR3 is TGTGCCAGTAGTATCACAGGGGCCGCATTCTACGAGCAGTACTTC. The chain has TRBV19 and TRBJ2-7, with 7 bases aligning to TRBD1. Germline V gene sequence: CDR1 LNHDA, CDR2 SQIVND (reference sequence). The CDR3 contains 15 residues. V lost 3 bases and J lost 3; bases outside the gene matches: 8.

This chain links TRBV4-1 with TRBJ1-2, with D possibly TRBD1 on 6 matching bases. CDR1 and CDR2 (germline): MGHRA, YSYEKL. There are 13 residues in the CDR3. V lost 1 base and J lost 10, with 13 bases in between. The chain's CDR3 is CASSQVGTIDYTF. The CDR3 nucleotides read TGCGCCAGCAGCCAAGTCGGGACAATAGACTACACCTTC.

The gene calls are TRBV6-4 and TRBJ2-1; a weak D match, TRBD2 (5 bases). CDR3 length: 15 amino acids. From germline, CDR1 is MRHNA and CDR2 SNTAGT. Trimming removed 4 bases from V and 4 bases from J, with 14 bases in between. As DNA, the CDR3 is TGTGCCAGCAGTGTAGGCGGGTTGGCATACAATGAGCAGTTCTTC. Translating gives CASSVGGLAYNEQFF.

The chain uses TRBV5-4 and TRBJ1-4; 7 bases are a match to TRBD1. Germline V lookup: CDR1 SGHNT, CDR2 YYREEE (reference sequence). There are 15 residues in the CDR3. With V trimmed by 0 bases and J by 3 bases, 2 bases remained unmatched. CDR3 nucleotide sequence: TGTGCCAGCAGCTTGGAGACAGGGTCTAATGAAAAACTGTTTTTT. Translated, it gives CASSLETGSNEKLFF. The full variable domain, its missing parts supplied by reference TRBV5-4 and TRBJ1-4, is ETGVTQSPTHLIKTRGQQVTLRCSSQSGHNTVSWYQQALGQGPQFIFQYYREEENGRGNFPPRFSGLQFPNYSSELNVNALELDDSALYLCASSLETGSNEKLFFGSGTQLSVL.

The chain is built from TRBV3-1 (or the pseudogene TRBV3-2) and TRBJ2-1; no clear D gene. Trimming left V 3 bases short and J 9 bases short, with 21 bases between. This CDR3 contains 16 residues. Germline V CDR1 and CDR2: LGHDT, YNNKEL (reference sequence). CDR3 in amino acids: CASSQARLARDGEQFF. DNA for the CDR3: TGTGCCAGCAGCCAGGCCAGACTGGCGAGAGATGGTGAGCAGTTCTTC.

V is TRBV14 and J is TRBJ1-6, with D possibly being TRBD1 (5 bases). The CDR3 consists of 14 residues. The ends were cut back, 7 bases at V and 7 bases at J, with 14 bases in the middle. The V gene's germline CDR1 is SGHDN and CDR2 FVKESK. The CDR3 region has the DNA TGTGCCAGCAAATTACAGGCTCTAAATTCACCCCTCCACTTT. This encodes CASKLQALNSPLHF.

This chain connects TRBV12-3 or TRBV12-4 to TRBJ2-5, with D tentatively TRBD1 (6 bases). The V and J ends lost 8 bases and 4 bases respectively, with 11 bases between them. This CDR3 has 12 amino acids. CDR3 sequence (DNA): TGTGCCAGCCGGGTAGGGGGAGAGACCCAGTACTTC. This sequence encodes CASRVGGETQYF.